Each of the 17 T cell receptor beta chains below was sequenced from the same sample in a study of technical replicates of blood from a handful of donors. The data were produced by immunoSEQ multiplex PCR, yet TCRdb's version contains in-frame clones alone and is incomplete. The sample has about 89,000 clones; around 95% are singletons. The sequenced sample was T cells isolated from PBMCs. The source is a human donor in good health.

V is TRBV5-4 and J is TRBJ2-3; 9 nucleotides align to TRBD2. V trimming: 5 bases; J trimming: 4 bases; junction bases outside the gene matches: 8. The CDR3 is 15 amino acids. The V gene's germline CDR1 is SGHNT and CDR2 YYREEE (reference sequence). The CDR3: CASRTGGRAPDTQYF. The CDR3 coding sequence is TGTGCCAGCAGGACGGGCGGGAGGGCCCCAGATACGCAGTATTTT.

This rearrangement joins TRBV5-1 to TRBJ1-3; possible D gene TRBD1, 5 bases. The ends were cut back, 3 bases at V and 0 bases at J, with 10 bases in the middle. Per germline, CDR1 SGHRS and CDR2 YFSETQ. The CDR3 is 15 amino acids. CDR3 coding DNA: TGCGCCAGCAGCTCCACAGGTGCCTCTGGAAACACCATATATTTT. This gives the protein CASSSTGASGNTIYF.

The rearrangement joins TRBV30 to TRBJ2-7; D gene unclear. V was pared by 0 bases and J by 1 base, with 4 bases between. The germline V gene encodes CDR1 GTSNPN and CDR2 SVGIG (reference sequence). CDR3 length: 12 amino acids. In nucleotides, the CDR3 is TGTGCCTGGAGTGTTAGTTCCTACGAGCAGTACTTC. It yields the protein CAWSVSSYEQYF.

This clone showed up just once. This chain links TRBV7-2 with TRBJ1-2, with D possibly matching TRBD1 (5 bases). The CDR3 spans 13 residues. CDR1 and CDR2 from the germline V gene are SGHTA and FQGNSA. Trimming removed 1 base from V and 6 bases from J, with 9 bases in between. This CDR3 reads CASSLVAGNGYTF. The CDR3 nucleotides read TGTGCCAGCAGCTTAGTTGCAGGGAATGGCTACACCTTC.

The rearrangement joins TRBV4-1 to TRBJ2-3, with unresolved D. This CDR3 is 13 amino acids long. V lost 6 bases and J 4 bases, leaving 11 bases between the germline ends. CDR1 and CDR2 (germline): MGHRA, YSYEKL. CDR3 region: CASSPLSPDTQYF. The CDR3 DNA follows: TGCGCCAGCAGTCCGCTGAGCCCAGATACGCAGTATTTT.

The chain has TRBV7-8 and TRBJ1-3, with 8 bases identical to TRBD1. V dropped 2 bases and J dropped 4; count of bases not matched to a gene: 4. Germline V gene lookup returns CDR1 SGHVS and CDR2 FQNEAQ. This CDR3 comprises 15 residues. CDR3 coding DNA: TGTGCCAGCAGCTTATCCAGGGGGCAGGGAAACACCATATATTTT. It yields the protein CASSLSRGQGNTIYF.

This clone appeared a single time. V is TRBV7-6 and J is TRBJ1-5; 7 bases are shared with TRBD1. Germline assignment: CDR1 SGHVS and CDR2 FNYEAQ. This CDR3 spans 18 amino acids. V lost 0 bases and J lost 0; bases outside the gene matches: 8. The DNA for the CDR3 is TGTGCCAGCAGCTTAGCGGCAGGGGGAGCCTTTAGCAATCAGCCCCAGCATTTT. This encodes CASSLAAGGAFSNQPQHF.

This chain uses TRBV10-1 with TRBJ2-5, with D unresolved. The V end was cut by 2 bases, the J end by 0 bases, with 4 bases between. Germline V CDR1 and CDR2: WNHNN, SYGVQD (reference sequence). The CDR3 totals 13 residues. CDR3 sequence reads: CASSEGYQETQYF. The CDR3 DNA reads TGCGCCAGCAGTGAGGGCTACCAAGAGACCCAGTACTTC.

This chain connects TRBV5-5 to TRBJ2-5, with 7 bases lining up with TRBD2. The CDR3 has 14 residues. Germline V gene sequence: CDR1 SGHKS, CDR2 YYEKEE (reference sequence). The V gene end was trimmed by 2 bases and the J gene end by 5 bases; junction bases not matched to a gene: 6. CDR3 bases: TGTGCCAGCAGCTTTCCAGCGGGAAGGGAGACCCAGTACTTC. The encoded protein is CASSFPAGRETQYF.

The genes are TRBV18 and TRBJ1-5; 9 bases map to TRBD1. J gave up 0 bases and V 3 bases, and 3 bases lay outside the gene matches. From germline, CDR1 is KGHSH and CDR2 LQKENI. This CDR3 region has 16 residues. The CDR3 nucleotides read TGTGCCAGCTCACCGAGGACAGGGGATAGCAATCAGCCCCAGCATTTT. This gives the protein CASSPRTGDSNQPQHF.

The chain employs TRBV2 and TRBJ1-1; 10 nucleotides agree with TRBD1. Germline CDR1 SNHLY, CDR2 FYNNEI. Germline trimming cut 6 bases from V and 8 bases from J; bases unmatched to any gene: 12. The CDR3 loop spans 15 amino acids. CDR3 DNA: TGTGCCAGCAGCGTCCCGGGACAGGGGAATTCCGAAGCTTTCTTT. Its translation is CASSVPGQGNSEAFF.

The chain links TRBV29-1 to TRBJ1-1; D remains unclear. The CDR3 contains 13 residues. V shed 8 bases and J shed 1 base, with 14 bases lying between them. Germline lookup yields CDR1 SQVTM and CDR2 ANQGSEA. In DNA form, the CDR3 reads TGCAGCACCCGTAGAGATGAGAACACTGAAGCTTTCTTT. It yields the protein CSTRRDENTEAFF.

In this sample, this clone turned up a few times. The CDR3 sequence is CASSFLARGYEQYF. CDR3 coding DNA: TGTGCCAGCAGCTTTCTAGCCAGGGGCTACGAGCAGTACTTC. The chain links TRBV7-9 to TRBJ2-7; D perhaps matches TRBD1 (6 bases). This CDR3 region has 14 residues. Germline CDR1 reads SEHNR; CDR2 reads FQNEAQ (reference sequence). The V and J ends lost 3 bases and 3 bases respectively, with 12 bases between them.

This clone has just a few counts. This sequence joins TRBV30 and TRBJ1-1; D may be TRBD1 (6 bases). The V and J ends lost 2 bases and 6 bases respectively, with 16 bases between them. Looked up from germline, CDR1 is GTSNPN and CDR2 is SVGIG (reference sequence). The CDR3 spans 14 residues. CDR3 in DNA: TGTGCCTGGAGTCTCTTGACAGGTAGTTCTGAAGCTTTCTTT. It translates to CAWSLLTGSSEAFF.

The chain combines TRBV5-1 with TRBJ1-1; tentatively, D is TRBD1 (6 bases). V lost 1 base and J 5 bases, leaving 15 bases between the germline ends. Germline CDR1 reads SGHRS; CDR2 reads YFSETQ. The CDR3 totals 15 residues. CDR3 DNA: TGCGCCAGCAGCTTGCAGGGGACCTCGGGGACTGAAGCTTTCTTT. Encoded protein: CASSLQGTSGTEAFF.

The CDR3 here is CAWSGIGTAQETQYF. The CDR3 DNA sequence: TGTGCCTGGAGCGGAATTGGGACAGCACAAGAGACCCAGTACTTC. The genes are TRBV30 and TRBJ2-5; the match to TRBD1 covers 7 bases. The CDR3 loop spans 15 amino acids. Germline V CDR1 and CDR2: GTSNPN, SVGIG (reference sequence). The V and J ends lost 3 bases and 2 bases, in that order; junction bases with no gene match: 9.

The rearrangement joins TRBV28 to TRBJ2-5; the match to TRBD2 covers 7 bases. The length of the CDR3 is 15 residues. After removal of 5 bases from V and 3 bases from J, the junction contained 9 bases not matched to a gene. In germline, CDR1 is MDHEN, CDR2 SYDVKM. CDR3 protein: CASSRNSGWEETQYF. The CDR3 DNA reads as TGTGCCAGCAGTCGTAATAGCGGGTGGGAAGAGACCCAGTACTTC.